The rows below give T cell receptor beta chains drawn from one sample of a study of shared clonotypes between healthy human individuals. This table comes from immunoSEQ multiplex PCR, and its TCRdb copy is limited to in-frame clones, with some not included. The table records some 380,000 clones, about 96% of them present only once. Sequencing was performed on memory CD8+ T cells sorted from blood. The receptor source for this set is a man aged 25-40 years in good health. Each CDR3 is given with its conserved first and last residue. D genes are given only for firm matches. Some rows mark clone size as missing; the rest say once, few, many or name a class of expanded clone.

NA	TRBV7-9	NA	TRBJ2-1	TGTGCCAGCAGCTTAGGACTAGTTCGGTACAATGAGCAGTTCTTC	CASSLGLVRYNEQFF
NA	TRBV28	NA	TRBJ1-1	TGTGCCAGCAGTTTTTTCTGGTCCGATACCATGAACACTGAAGCTTTCTTT	CASSFFWSDTMNTEAFF
NA	TRBV6-5	NA	TRBJ1-2	TGTGCCAGCAGTTACCAGCGGGGCTATGGCTACACCTTC	CASSYQRGYGYTF
TRBD1	TRBV19	NA	TRBJ2-7	TGTGCCAGTAGCGACAGGGTGGGGTCCTACGAGCAGTACTTC	CASSDRVGSYEQYF
NA	TRBV11-1	NA	TRBJ2-5	TGTGCCAGCAGCTTAGGGGAGACCCAGTACTTC	CASSLGETQYF
NA	TRBV28	NA	TRBJ2-3	TGTGCCAGCAGTCCAAACCTTGGGGGCGTAGCGGCAGATACGCAGTATTTT	CASSPNLGGVAADTQYF
NA	TRBV19	NA	TRBJ1-1	TGTGCCAGTAGTATAGATCCAGCCTCCACTGAAGCTTTCTTT	CASSIDPASTEAFF
NA	TRBV7-3	NA	TRBJ2-1	TGTGCCAGCAGCCCCTGGGGACTTTACAAATTCAATGAGCAGTTCTTC	CASSPWGLYKFNEQFF
TRBD2	TRBV7-8	NA	TRBJ2-1	TGTGCCAGCAGCTTAACCCTAGCGGGAGAATTTAATGAGCAGTTCTTC	CASSLTLAGEFNEQFF
NA	TRBV5-4	NA	TRBJ1-1	TGTGCCAGCAGCTTTATTGGGAAGGGGGCTGAAGCTTTCTTT	CASSFIGKGAEAFF
TRBD2	TRBV5-6	NA	TRBJ2-1	TGTGCCAGCAGCCTCGTATTGACTAGCGGGATGGACAATGAGCAGTTCTTC	CASSLVLTSGMDNEQFF
NA	TRBV28	NA	TRBJ2-5	TGTGCCAGCGGTCGCCAAGAGACCCAGTACTTC	CASGRQETQYF
TRBD2	TRBV27	once	TRBJ2-1	TGTGCCAGCAGCCCCTTGGCTAGCGGGAGAAGAACCTACAATGAGCAGTTCTTC	CASSPLASGRRTYNEQFF
NA	TRBV7-9	NA	TRBJ2-5	TGTGCCAGCAGCTCTCCCCTCCGAGAGACCCAGTACTTC	CASSSPLRETQYF
TRBD2	TRBV19	NA	TRBJ2-7	TGTGCCAGTAGTATAGCCGGGGGGACTAGCGGGATCTACGAGCAGTACTTC	CASSIAGGTSGIYEQYF
NA	TRBV18	NA	TRBJ1-5	TGTGCCAGCTCACCCCAGGGACATTCTAATCAGCCCCAGCATTTT	CASSPQGHSNQPQHF
NA	TRBV2	NA	TRBJ1-6	TGTGCCAGCAGTGAAGAGCAGGGGTATTCACCCCTCCACTTT	CASSEEQGYSPLHF
TRBD2	TRBV11-1	NA	TRBJ2-5	TGTGCCAGCAGCTTAGTTTTTGGACTAGTGAGAGAGACCCAGTACTTC	CASSLVFGLVRETQYF
TRBD2	TRBV30	NA	TRBJ2-2	TGTGCCTGGAGGATAGCGGGAACCACCGGGGAGCTGTTTTTT	CAWRIAGTTGELFF
TRBD2	TRBV10-1	NA	TRBJ2-7	TGCGCCAGCAGTGAGCCCACCATGGGAGGGCATGAGCAGTACTTC	CASSEPTMGGHEQYF
TRBD2	TRBV5-1	NA	TRBJ2-3	TGCGCCAGCAGCTTGGCCGTGCTAGCGGGAGGGTCCAGCACAGATACGCAGTATTTT	CASSLAVLAGGSSTDTQYF
TRBD2	TRBV6-1	NA	TRBJ2-1	TGTGCCAGCAGTGAATGGACTAGCGTTTACAATGAGCAGTTCTTC	CASSEWTSVYNEQFF